A selection of T cell receptor beta chains follows, all from one sample in a study of T cells in Graves' hyperthyroidism and ophthalmopathy. TCRdb re-derived calls from the multiplex PCR reads in MiXCR, one entry per CDR3 protein. The sample gives about 560,000 distinct CDR3 sequences, approximately 14% of which show up once; about 7% is in the top ten. Sequencing was carried out using blood. These receptors all stem from a woman aged 25 to 39 with Graves' hyperthyroidism. Both conserved end residues are part of each CDR3. Fields, in order: V gene, clone size, D gene, J gene, CDR3 DNA, CDR3 protein. A D gene is named only where the DNA matches it firmly. Clone size is not always given. Where it is, it says once, few, many or a class for expanded clones.

v_call: TRBV6-1; clone_size: -; d_call: TRBD1; j_call: TRBJ1-3; cdr3_nt: TGTGCCAGCACCCCCACCGGACAGGGGGCTTTCTCTGGAAACACCATATATTTT; cdr3_aa: CASTPTGQGAFSGNTIYF
v_call: TRBV4-2; clone_size: -; d_call: -; j_call: TRBJ1-6; cdr3_nt: TGTGCCAGCAGCGAAACCCAAGTAGGGTCCTCACCCCTCCACTTT; cdr3_aa: CASSETQVGSSPLHF
v_call: TRBV7-2; clone_size: -; d_call: -; j_call: TRBJ2-7; cdr3_nt: TGTGCCAGCAGCTTAGGGGACAAACGCGAGCAGTACTTC; cdr3_aa: CASSLGDKREQYF
v_call: TRBV28; clone_size: -; d_call: -; j_call: TRBJ1-2; cdr3_nt: TGTGCCAGCAGTTTATTGGGCGGTACTAACTATGGCTACACCTTC; cdr3_aa: CASSLLGGTNYGYTF
v_call: TRBV12-3/TRBV12-4; clone_size: many; d_call: -; j_call: TRBJ2-3; cdr3_nt: TGTGCCAGCAGTTTATCCCAAGGGATGGCAGATACGCAGTATTTT; cdr3_aa: CASSLSQGMADTQYF
v_call: TRBV4-3; clone_size: few; d_call: -; j_call: TRBJ2-5; cdr3_nt: TGCGCCAGCAGCCAGGTATGGGCCAGCCAAGAGACCCAGTACTTC; cdr3_aa: CASSQVWASQETQYF
v_call: TRBV5-4; clone_size: few; d_call: TRBD2; j_call: TRBJ2-5; cdr3_nt: TGTGCCAGCAGCCCCCAGCGGGGCCTAGCGAACCAAGAGACCCAGTACTTC; cdr3_aa: CASSPQRGLANQETQYF
v_call: TRBV18; clone_size: many; d_call: -; j_call: TRBJ2-2; cdr3_nt: TGTGCCAGCTCACCACTGAACACCGGGGAGCTGTTTTTT; cdr3_aa: CASSPLNTGELFF
v_call: TRBV6-2/TRBV6-3; clone_size: many; d_call: -; j_call: TRBJ1-2; cdr3_nt: TGTGCCAGCAGTTACAACGGACAGACGACCAACTATGGCTACACCTTC; cdr3_aa: CASSYNGQTTNYGYTF
v_call: TRBV28; clone_size: many; d_call: TRBD1; j_call: TRBJ1-1; cdr3_nt: TGTGCCAGCAACTTGGACAGGGCCACTGAAGCTTTCTTT; cdr3_aa: CASNLDRATEAFF
v_call: TRBV30; clone_size: many; d_call: -; j_call: TRBJ1-1; cdr3_nt: TGTGCCTGGAGTGCGGTGGTTGGTGAAGCTTTCTTT; cdr3_aa: CAWSAVVGEAFF
v_call: TRBV20-1; clone_size: few; d_call: TRBD2; j_call: TRBJ2-7; cdr3_nt: TGCAGTGCCTCCAGCGGGAGTGGTCTTCGGTACGAGCAGTACTTC; cdr3_aa: CSASSGSGLRYEQYF
v_call: TRBV7-9; clone_size: few; d_call: TRBD1; j_call: TRBJ2-6; cdr3_nt: TGTGCCAGCAGCACGGCGACAGGGGGCTTAGAAACTGGGGCCAACGTCCTGACTTTC; cdr3_aa: CASSTATGGLETGANVLTF
v_call: TRBV6-1; clone_size: -; d_call: -; j_call: TRBJ2-1; cdr3_nt: TGTGCCAGCAGTTCCCCGGGACAAGCCCACAATGAGCAGTTCTTC; cdr3_aa: CASSSPGQAHNEQFF
v_call: TRBV20-1; clone_size: many; d_call: -; j_call: TRBJ2-1; cdr3_nt: TGCAGTGCTGGTGGCCTGGGCCAGGGTGAGCAGTTCTTC; cdr3_aa: CSAGGLGQGEQFF
v_call: TRBV7-2; clone_size: many; d_call: -; j_call: TRBJ2-3; cdr3_nt: TGTGCCAGCAGCCCCCGGTGGACGGCCAGCACAGATACGCAGTATTTT; cdr3_aa: CASSPRWTASTDTQYF
v_call: TRBV30; clone_size: many; d_call: -; j_call: TRBJ2-1; cdr3_nt: TGTGCCTGGAGCCCCATCCAGTACAATGAGCAGTTCTTC; cdr3_aa: CAWSPIQYNEQFF
v_call: TRBV6-1; clone_size: many; d_call: TRBD1; j_call: TRBJ2-1; cdr3_nt: TGTGCCAGCAGAATCGGGACAGGTTCGAACAATGAGCAGTTCTTC; cdr3_aa: CASRIGTGSNNEQFF
v_call: TRBV6-1; clone_size: many; d_call: -; j_call: TRBJ2-7; cdr3_nt: TGTGCCAGCAGTGCTACAGGGTACGAGCAGTACTTC; cdr3_aa: CASSATGYEQYF
v_call: TRBV11-2; clone_size: many; d_call: -; j_call: TRBJ2-7; cdr3_nt: TGTGCCAGCAGCTGGGCAAGCAGCTCCTCCGAGCAGTACTTC; cdr3_aa: CASSWASSSSEQYF
v_call: TRBV24-1; clone_size: many; d_call: -; j_call: TRBJ1-5; cdr3_nt: TGTGCCACAGGTACAGGAAGTAATCAGCCCCAGCATTTT; cdr3_aa: CATGTGSNQPQHF
v_call: TRBV11-2; clone_size: few; d_call: -; j_call: TRBJ2-2; cdr3_nt: TGTGCCAGCAGCTTACTGGGGAGTTCGGTCACCGGGGAGCTGTTTTTT; cdr3_aa: CASSLLGSSVTGELFF
v_call: TRBV12-5; clone_size: many; d_call: -; j_call: TRBJ1-1; cdr3_nt: TGTGCTAGTGGTTTGTCACTTCACACTGAAGCTTTCTTT; cdr3_aa: CASGLSLHTEAFF
v_call: TRBV5-1; clone_size: -; d_call: TRBD2; j_call: TRBJ2-1; cdr3_nt: TGCGCCAGCAGCTACGCGACTAGCGGAAGCTCCTACAATGAGCAGTTCTTC; cdr3_aa: CASSYATSGSSYNEQFF
v_call: TRBV7-3; clone_size: many; d_call: -; j_call: TRBJ2-3; cdr3_nt: TGCGCCAGCAGCTTAACGTTTCAGAATAGACGGACAGATACGCAGTATTTT; cdr3_aa: CASSLTFQNRRTDTQYF
v_call: TRBV15; clone_size: few; d_call: TRBD1; j_call: TRBJ1-4; cdr3_nt: TGTGCCACCAGCACCGGGACAGCCCATTCAACTAATGAAAAACTGTTTTTT; cdr3_aa: CATSTGTAHSTNEKLFF
v_call: TRBV4-2; clone_size: few; d_call: TRBD2; j_call: TRBJ2-7; cdr3_nt: TGTGCCAGCAGCCAAGGAGGACTAGCGGGGAGCTCCTACGAGCAGTACTTC; cdr3_aa: CASSQGGLAGSSYEQYF
v_call: TRBV4-3; clone_size: -; d_call: TRBD1; j_call: TRBJ2-7; cdr3_nt: TGCGCCAGCAGCCCCCTTGCGACAGGGTCCTACGAGCAGTACTTC; cdr3_aa: CASSPLATGSYEQYF
v_call: TRBV20-1; clone_size: many; d_call: TRBD1; j_call: TRBJ2-3; cdr3_nt: TGCAGTGCTAGAGGATCCGGGACAGACCTACCAGATACGCAGTATTTT; cdr3_aa: CSARGSGTDLPDTQYF
v_call: TRBV4-1; clone_size: -; d_call: -; j_call: TRBJ2-2; cdr3_nt: TGCGCCAGCAGCCAAGATGTCCCCGGGGAGCTGTTTTTT; cdr3_aa: CASSQDVPGELFF
v_call: TRBV20-1; clone_size: few; d_call: -; j_call: TRBJ2-7; cdr3_nt: TGCAGTGCTATCATCACGGGCGGACCGGGCGAGCAGTACTTC; cdr3_aa: CSAIITGGPGEQYF
v_call: TRBV11-1; clone_size: -; d_call: -; j_call: TRBJ2-2; cdr3_nt: TGTGCCAGCAGCTTAAATTTGGGGCAGACCTCTACCGGGGAGCTGTTTTTT; cdr3_aa: CASSLNLGQTSTGELFF
v_call: TRBV7-2; clone_size: many; d_call: TRBD2; j_call: TRBJ2-7; cdr3_nt: TGTGCCAGCAGCGTGGCGGGAGCCTCCTACGAGCAGTACTTC; cdr3_aa: CASSVAGASYEQYF
v_call: TRBV29-1; clone_size: many; d_call: -; j_call: TRBJ2-7; cdr3_nt: TGCAGCGTTGAACGGGAGCGCCACGAGCAGTACTTC; cdr3_aa: CSVERERHEQYF
v_call: TRBV3-1; clone_size: -; d_call: TRBD1; j_call: TRBJ1-4; cdr3_nt: TGTGCCAGCAGCCGATTCCGGGACAGGGGAGAAAAACTGTTTTTT; cdr3_aa: CASSRFRDRGEKLFF
v_call: TRBV7-2; clone_size: many; d_call: -; j_call: TRBJ2-3; cdr3_nt: TGTGCCAGCAGCTTAAACGTAGGAGGGACGTCAACAGATACGCAGTATTTT; cdr3_aa: CASSLNVGGTSTDTQYF
v_call: TRBV19; clone_size: -; d_call: TRBD1; j_call: TRBJ2-1; cdr3_nt: TGTGCCAGTAAGGCTGGGACAGGCATCTACAATGAGCAGTTCTTC; cdr3_aa: CASKAGTGIYNEQFF
v_call: TRBV5-1; clone_size: many; d_call: -; j_call: TRBJ2-2; cdr3_nt: TGCGCCAGCAGCTTAGGTGGTGGCGGGGAGCTGTTTTTT; cdr3_aa: CASSLGGGGELFF
v_call: TRBV7-2; clone_size: few; d_call: TRBD2; j_call: TRBJ2-3; cdr3_nt: TGTGCCAGCAGCCCGCAGCGGGGGGGAGATACGCAGTATTTT; cdr3_aa: CASSPQRGGDTQYF
v_call: TRBV5-4; clone_size: -; d_call: -; j_call: TRBJ1-2; cdr3_nt: TGTGCCAGCAGCCCCGGACAGAACAACTATGGCTACACCTTC; cdr3_aa: CASSPGQNNYGYTF
v_call: TRBV5-1; clone_size: many; d_call: TRBD1; j_call: TRBJ2-7; cdr3_nt: TGCGCCAGCAGCGCGGACAGGGGTTGGTACGAGCAGTACTTC; cdr3_aa: CASSADRGWYEQYF